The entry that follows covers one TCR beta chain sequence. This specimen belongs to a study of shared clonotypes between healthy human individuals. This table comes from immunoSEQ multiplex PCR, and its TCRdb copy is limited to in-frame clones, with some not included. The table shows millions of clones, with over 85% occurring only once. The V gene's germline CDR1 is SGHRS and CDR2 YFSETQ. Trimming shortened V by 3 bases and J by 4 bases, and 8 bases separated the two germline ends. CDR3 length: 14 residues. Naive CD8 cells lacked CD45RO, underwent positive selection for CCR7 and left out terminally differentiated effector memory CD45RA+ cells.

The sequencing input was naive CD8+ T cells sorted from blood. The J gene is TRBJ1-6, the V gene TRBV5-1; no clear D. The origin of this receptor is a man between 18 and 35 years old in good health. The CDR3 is CASSSLGYNSPLHF. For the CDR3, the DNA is TGCGCCAGCAGCTCCCTCGGGTATAATTCACCCCTCCACTTT.